The TCR beta chain described here comes from a study of blood T cell repertoires in COVID-19 (dated by TCRdb to 2019 to 2021). The study in broad terms: Collaborator samples came from the United States, Italy and Spain and covered acute and convalescent phases of COVID-19. The material from the prospective study consisted of cDNA or gDNA derived from T cells, B-cell-depleted T cells, or PBMCs. Deeply sampled blood TCRbeta repertoires from subjects exposed to, actively infected with, or recovered from COVID-19 were included in the dataset. The repertoires were released in a freely available public database meant as a resource for research on the immune response to SARS-CoV-2. The samples were drawn from the first 160 participants of the ongoing ImmuneRACE study and from 1,254 subjects provided by 6 global collaborators. Sample metadata almost always included a de-identified subject ID, COVID-19 status, age in years and sex. HLA class I and class II types, where available, came from metadata supplied by the sample provider rather than from assay-based typing.

What the research found in general, with its limitations: Clinical and demographic metadata were provided uncurated, with the amount varying by source and participant.

The CDR3 starts with the cysteine, ends with the phenylalanine, and has 15 residues. Kept here is only the CDR3 DNA, which spans 45 bases and is read in frame from base 1. V loses 1 base at its end and J loses 5 bases; junction bases beyond the gene matches: 4. The germline V gene provides CDR1 MGHRA and CDR2 YSYEKL. TCRbeta CDR3 regions were amplified from genomic DNA by means of the immunoSEQ Assay, a bias-controlled multiplex PCR. In the authors' own workflow: The number of nucleated cells in each sample was estimated from the amplification of reference gene primers within the assay. To quantify the absolute abundance of each unique TCRbeta CDR3 rearrangement, sequence reads were collapsed and filtered. Productive Simpson clonality was computed per sample as the square root of Simpson's diversity index over productive rearrangements. Not all clones reach the TCRdb copy of this immuneACCESS table, which keeps in-frame sequences only. Checked studies attribute under half of the gap to unresolved V genes and leave the rest unexplained. The V and J calls and clone size come from that table; D and trimming were worked out from the DNA. For this sample the table gives under 200,000 clones, of which approximately 90% were detected only once. Approximately 6.5% of the sample belongs to the ten largest clones.

Collaborating institutions collected whole blood in K2EDTA tubes following their own protocols. For TCRbeta analysis, collaborator samples were shipped as frozen whole blood, as isolated PBMCs, or as DNA extracted from either sample type. Concerning this clone: Its antigen specificity is not known. No much larger clone exists at a distance of one base, and base qualities are not known.

Rearrangement joined TRBV4-1 to TRBJ1-4, with 7 bases in between that match TRBD1. The source of this sequence is a woman aged 80 or older in a cohort sampled during active or convalescent COVID-19. The sequenced material came from peripheral blood. The DNA is TGCGCCAGCAGCCAAGGGGACAGCCACAATGAAAAACTGTTTTTT. The resulting protein is CASSQGDSHNEKLFF.